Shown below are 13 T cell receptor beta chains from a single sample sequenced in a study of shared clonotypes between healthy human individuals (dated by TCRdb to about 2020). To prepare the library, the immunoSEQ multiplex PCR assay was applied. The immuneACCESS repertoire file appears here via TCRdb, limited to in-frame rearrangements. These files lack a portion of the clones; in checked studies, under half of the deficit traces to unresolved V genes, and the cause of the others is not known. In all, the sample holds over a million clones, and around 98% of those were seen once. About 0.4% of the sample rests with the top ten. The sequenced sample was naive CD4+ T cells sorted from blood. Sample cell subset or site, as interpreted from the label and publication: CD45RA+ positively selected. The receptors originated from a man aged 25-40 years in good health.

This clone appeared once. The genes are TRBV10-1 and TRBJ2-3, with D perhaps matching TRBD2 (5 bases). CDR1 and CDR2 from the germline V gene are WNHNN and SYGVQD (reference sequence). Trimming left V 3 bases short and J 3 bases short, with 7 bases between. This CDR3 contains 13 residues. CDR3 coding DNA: TGCGCCAGCAGTGACGAGGGAACAGATACGCAGTATTTT. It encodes CASSDEGTDTQYF.

CDR3 coding DNA: TGCGCCAGCAGCCTTGACAGGGGCGGTAGGACTGAAGCTTTCTTT. This translates into CASSLDRGGRTEAFF. The chain couples TRBV5-1 to TRBJ1-1; 8 bases map to TRBD1. In germline, CDR1 is SGHRS, CDR2 YFSETQ. Unmatched junction bases numbered 10, after V lost 4 bases and J lost 5 bases. CDR3 length: 15 amino acids. Full variable domain (outside the CDR3, taken from reference TRBV5-1 and TRBJ1-1): KAGVTQTPRYLIKTRGQQVTLSCSPISGHRSVSWYQQTPGQGLQFLFEYFSETQRNKGNFPGRFSGRQFSNSRSEMNVSTLELGDSALYLCASSLDRGGRTEAFFGQGTRLTVV.

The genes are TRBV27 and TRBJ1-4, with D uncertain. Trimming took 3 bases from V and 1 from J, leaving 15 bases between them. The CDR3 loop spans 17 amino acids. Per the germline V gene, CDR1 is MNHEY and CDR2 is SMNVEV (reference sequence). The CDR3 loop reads CASSFSLRHITNEKLFF. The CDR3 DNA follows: TGTGCCAGCAGTTTCTCATTACGACACATAACTAATGAAAAACTGTTTTTT. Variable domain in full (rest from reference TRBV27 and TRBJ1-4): EAQVTQNPRYLITVTGKKLTVTCSQNMNHEYMSWYRQDPGLGLRQIYYSMNVEVTDKGDVPEGYKVSRKEKRNFPLILESPSPNQTSLYFCASSFSLRHITNEKLFFGSGTQLSVL.

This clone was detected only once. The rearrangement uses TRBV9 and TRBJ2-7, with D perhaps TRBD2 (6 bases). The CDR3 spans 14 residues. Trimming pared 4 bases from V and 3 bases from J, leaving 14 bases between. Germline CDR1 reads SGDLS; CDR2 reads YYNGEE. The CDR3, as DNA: TGTGCCAGCAGCCGGACGCTGGGGGGCTACGAGCAGTACTTC. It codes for CASSRTLGGYEQYF. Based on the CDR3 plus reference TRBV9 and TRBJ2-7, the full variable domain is DSGVTQTPKHLITATGQRVTLRCSPRSGDLSVYWYQQSLDQGLQFLIQYYNGEERAKGNILERFSAQQFPDLHSELNLSSLELGDSALYFCASSRTLGGYEQYFGPGTRLTVT.

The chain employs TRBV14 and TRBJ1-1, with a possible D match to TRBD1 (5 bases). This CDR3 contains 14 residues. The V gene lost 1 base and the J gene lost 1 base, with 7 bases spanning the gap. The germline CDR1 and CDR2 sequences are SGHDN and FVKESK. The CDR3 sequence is CASSQVTANTEAFF. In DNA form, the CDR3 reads TGTGCCAGCAGCCAAGTGACAGCGAACACTGAAGCTTTCTTT. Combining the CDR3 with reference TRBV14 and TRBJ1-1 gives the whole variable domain EAGVTQFPSHSVIEKGQTVTLRCDPISGHDNLYWYRRVMGKEIKFLLHFVKESKQDESGMPNNRFLAERTGGTYSTLKVQPAELEDSGVYFCASSQVTANTEAFFGQGTRLTVV.

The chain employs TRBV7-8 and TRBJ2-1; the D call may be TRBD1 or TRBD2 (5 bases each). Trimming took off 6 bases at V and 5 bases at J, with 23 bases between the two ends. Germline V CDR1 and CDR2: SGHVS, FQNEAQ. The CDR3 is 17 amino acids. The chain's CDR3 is CASRRGVDIGKDNEQFF. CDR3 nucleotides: TGTGCCAGCAGAAGAGGGGTTGACATCGGCAAGGACAATGAGCAGTTCTTC.

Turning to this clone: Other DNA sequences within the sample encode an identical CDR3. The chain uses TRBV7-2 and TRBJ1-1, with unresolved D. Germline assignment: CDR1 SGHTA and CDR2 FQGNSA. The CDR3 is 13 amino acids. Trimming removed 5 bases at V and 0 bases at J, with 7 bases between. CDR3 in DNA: TGTGCCAGCAGCCCCGGTTTGAACACTGAAGCTTTCTTT. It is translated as CASSPGLNTEAFF.

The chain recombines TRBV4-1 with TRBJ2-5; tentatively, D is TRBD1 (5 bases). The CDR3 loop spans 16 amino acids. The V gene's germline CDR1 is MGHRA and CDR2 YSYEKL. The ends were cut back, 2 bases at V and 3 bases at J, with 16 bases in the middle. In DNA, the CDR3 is TGCGCCAGCAGCCAACCCCTTAGGACACCGAAAGAGACCCAGTACTTC. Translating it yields CASSQPLRTPKETQYF.

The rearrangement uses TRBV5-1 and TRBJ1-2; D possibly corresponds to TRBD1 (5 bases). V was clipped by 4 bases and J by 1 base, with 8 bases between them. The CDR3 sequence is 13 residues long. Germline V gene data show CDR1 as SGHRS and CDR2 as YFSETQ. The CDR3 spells CASSKTDNYGYTF. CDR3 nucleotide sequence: TGCGCCAGCAGCAAGACAGATAACTATGGCTACACCTTC.

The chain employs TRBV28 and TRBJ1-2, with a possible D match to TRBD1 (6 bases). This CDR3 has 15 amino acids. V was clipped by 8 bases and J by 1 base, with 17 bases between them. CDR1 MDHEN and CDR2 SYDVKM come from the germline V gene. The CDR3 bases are TGTGCCAGCCGGGATGGGGGGCTCGTTAACTATGGCTACACCTTC. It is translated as CASRDGGLVNYGYTF.

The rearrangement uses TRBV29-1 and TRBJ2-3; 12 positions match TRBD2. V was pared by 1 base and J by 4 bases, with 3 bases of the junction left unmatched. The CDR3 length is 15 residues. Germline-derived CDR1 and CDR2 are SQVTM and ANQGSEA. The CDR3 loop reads CSVEGWTSGADTQYF. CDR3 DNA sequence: TGCAGCGTTGAAGGCTGGACTAGCGGGGCAGATACGCAGTATTTT.

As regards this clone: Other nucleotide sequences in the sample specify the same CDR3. CDR3 region: CASSLGGTGELFF. DNA for the CDR3: TGCGCCAGCAGCTTGGGAGGGACCGGGGAGCTGTTTTTT. The V call is TRBV5-1, the J call TRBJ2-2; D is possibly TRBD2 (5 bases). Trimming removed 0 bases at V and 5 bases at J, with 5 bases between. Germline CDR1 and CDR2: SGHRS and YFSETQ. The CDR3 spans 13 residues. Combining the CDR3 with reference TRBV5-1 and TRBJ2-2 gives the whole variable domain KAGVTQTPRYLIKTRGQQVTLSCSPISGHRSVSWYQQTPGQGLQFLFEYFSETQRNKGNFPGRFSGRQFSNSRSEMNVSTLELGDSALYLCASSLGGTGELFFGEGSRLTVL.

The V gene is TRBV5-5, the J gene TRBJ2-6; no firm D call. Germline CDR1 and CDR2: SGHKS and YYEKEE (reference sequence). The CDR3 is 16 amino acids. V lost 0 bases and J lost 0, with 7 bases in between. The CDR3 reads CASSLAQSSGANVLTF. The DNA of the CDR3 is TGTGCCAGCAGCTTGGCCCAGAGCTCTGGGGCCAACGTCCTGACTTTC.